Here is one T cell receptor (beta chain) with its context. The antigen remains undetermined. Measured with immunoSEQ multiplex PCR; TCRdb has only the in-frame clones, and not every one. The profile shows about 330,000 clones, around 87% of them singletons. The data belong to a study of cytomegalovirus exposure and HLA in healthy donors. Whole-study findings and limits: In a later analysis, first-cohort TCR clusters were found to tend to co-occur in the 130 or so validation repertoires. Cytomegalovirus-associated status was assigned to 164 TCR beta chains.

While the first cohort had hundreds of subjects, the donors belonged to the separate validation cohort of over a hundred subjects. V shed 0 bases and J shed 4 bases, with 6 bases lying between them. The CDR3 covers 14 residues. Germline V gives CDR1 MNHEY, CDR2 SVGAGI. The rearrangement uses TRBV6-5 and TRBJ2-2; the D is unclear. The sequenced material came from PBMCs. This sequence originates from a woman in her 30s in good health and CMV-seropositive. The CDR3 is CASSYSSGTGELFF. The CDR3, as DNA: TGTGCCAGCAGTTACTCGAGTGGCACCGGGGAGCTGTTTTTT.